Listed here are 21 T cell receptor beta chains from one sample, sequenced in a study of T cell repertoires in cytomegalovirus infection (dated by TCRdb to about 2019). Their specific antigens are unknown. Sequencing was performed on an Illumina HiSeq 1500. TCRdb reworked the public reads: Q25 trimming with fastp, MiXCR clone assembly, productive beta chains retained. Identical CDR3 proteins give one entry, which carries the most common genes and DNA. This sample gives around 540,000 distinct CDR3 sequences in total; 33% of them show up just once. The leading ten clones occupy about a sixth of the sample. The treatment or condition label on this specimen signifies: in vitro stimulation with specific CMV peptide epitopes to enrich CMV-specific T cells. The sequences come from cultured PBMCs, collected from culture after CMV antigen stimulation. These receptors were collected from a human donor in good health (CMV status not recorded). Some clones in this sample may be carry-over from other donors' samples.

The gene calls are TRBV7-6 and TRBJ2-5, with D uncertain. CDR1 and CDR2 (germline): SGHVS, FNYEAQ. The germline V and J ends were trimmed by 1 base and 1 base, with 7 bases remaining between them. The CDR3 extends over 14 amino acids. The CDR3 sequence: CASSLVGSQETQYF. CDR3 in DNA: TGTGCCAGCAGCTTAGTAGGCAGCCAAGAGACCCAGTACTTC.

Turning to this clonotype: The conserved phenylalanine or tryptophan normally closing the CDR3 is absent here, so this likely arose from a read error. The chain is built from TRBV7-6 and TRBJ2-5, with D tentatively TRBD2 (5 bases). The CDR3 totals 14 residues. The V end lost 1 base, the J end lost 2 bases, and 8 bases lay between the germline ends. The germline gives CDR1 SGHVS, CDR2 FNYEAQ. Written as DNA, the CDR3 is TGTGCCAGCAGCTTAGTAGGGAGACAAGAGACCCAGTACTTA. It is translated as CASSLVGRQETQYL.

This clonotype was seen ten or more times. This CDR3 reads CASSLVPLPTGEYLDEQFF. The CDR3, as DNA: TGTGCCAGCAGCTTAGTCCCCCTCCCGACAGGGGAGTATTTGGATGAGCAGTTCTTC. The chain is built from TRBV7-8 and TRBJ2-1; TRBD1 aligns across 8 bases. The CDR3 consists of 19 residues. Germline V lookup: CDR1 SGHVS, CDR2 FQNEAQ. The ends lost 1 base at V and 8 bases at J; junction bases unmatched: 19.

This clonotype was recorded at least ten times. The rearrangement uses TRBV7-8 and TRBJ2-7; 9 bases match TRBD2. This CDR3 contains 15 residues. The trim removed 2 bases at V and 6 bases at J, leaving 8 bases unmatched. Germline V gene lookup returns CDR1 SGHVS and CDR2 FQNEAQ. DNA for the CDR3: TGTGCCAGCAGCTTATCGAGCGGGAGGTATTCCGAGCAGTACTTC. Its protein product is CASSLSSGRYSEQYF.

The chain recombines TRBV6-1 with TRBJ1-2; D ambiguous. Trimming took off 2 bases at V and 5 bases at J, with 3 bases between the two ends. There are 11 residues in the CDR3. Per germline, CDR1 MNHNS and CDR2 SASEGT. CDR3 amino acids: CASSERYGYTF. The CDR3 DNA sequence: TGTGCCAGCAGTGAACGGTATGGCTACACCTTC.

This clonotype was seen many times. This chain links TRBV12-3 or TRBV12-4 with TRBJ2-1; 9 positions agree with TRBD2. J gave up 4 bases and V 6 bases, and 7 bases lay outside the gene matches. The CDR3 has 15 residues. The DNA for the CDR3 is TGTGCCAGCAGGCCCGGGACTAGCAGTTACAATGAGCAGTTCTTC. Translation: CASRPGTSSYNEQFF.

The chain uses TRBV7-9 and TRBJ2-3; D unclear. The CDR3 contains 17 residues. The germline gives CDR1 SEHNR, CDR2 FQNEAQ (reference sequence). The V gene lost 1 base and the J gene lost 4 bases, with 18 bases spanning the gap. The CDR3 DNA sequence: TGTGCCAGCAGCTTAGTGGCCTCGGCGCTAATTCCAGATACGCAGTATTTT. The encoded protein is CASSLVASALIPDTQYF.

J is TRBJ1-3 and V is TRBV4-1; D call uncertain. V lost 0 bases, J lost 0 bases, and 18 bases lay in between. Germline CDR1 MGHRA, CDR2 YSYEKL. This CDR3 spans 19 amino acids. CDR3 residues: CASSQDRWRRIRSGNTIYF. The CDR3 DNA reads TGCGCCAGCAGCCAAGATCGATGGAGAAGGATTCGCTCTGGAAACACCATATATTTT.

This clonotype was seen more than once but under ten times. The chain combines TRBV6-6 with TRBJ2-4, with D perhaps TRBD1 or TRBD2 (7 bases each). CDR3 size: 15 residues. Germline-derived CDR1 and CDR2 are MNHNY and SVGAGI (reference sequence). Trimming removed 4 bases from V and 8 bases from J, with 18 bases in between. DNA for the CDR3: TGTGCCAGCAGTTTTTTTGACAGGGCGGGAGACATTCAGTACTTC. This sequence encodes CASSFFDRAGDIQYF.

This clonotype appeared a few times. The J gene is TRBJ2-1, the V gene TRBV29-1; the D gene is possibly TRBD2 (6 bases). There are 13 residues in the CDR3. The ends were cut back, 6 bases at V and 0 bases at J, with 9 bases in the middle. Germline-derived CDR1 and CDR2 are SQVTM and ANQGSEA. The CDR3 is CSVLGGSYNEQFF. The CDR3 bases are TGCAGCGTCCTGGGGGGCTCCTACAATGAGCAGTTCTTC.

The sample holds a few counts of this clonotype. CDR3 protein: CASSYRVSGANVLTF. The CDR3 bases are TGTGCCAGCAGTTACAGGGTCTCTGGGGCCAACGTCCTGACTTTC. The rearrangement joins TRBV6-2 or TRBV6-3 to TRBJ2-6; D gene unclear. This CDR3 region has 15 residues. The ends were cut back, 2 bases at V and 0 bases at J, with 5 bases in the middle. The germline V gene has CDR1 MNHEY and CDR2 SVGEGT.

This clonotype was seen ten or more times. The V and J genes are TRBV7-6 and TRBJ2-7; TRBD1 matches 8 bases. The CDR3 has 17 amino acids. V shed 0 bases, J shed 7 bases, and the junction held 14 bases outside the gene matches. Germline V gene lookup returns CDR1 SGHVS and CDR2 FNYEAQ. CDR3 in amino acids: CASSLAQEGTGAREQYF. The CDR3 coding sequence is TGTGCCAGCAGCTTAGCTCAAGAAGGGACAGGTGCGAGGGAGCAGTACTTC.

The sample holds many counts of this clonotype. The chain uses TRBV6-1 and TRBJ1-2; possibly TRBD1 for D (6 bases). Trimming removed 7 bases at V and 4 bases at J, with 10 bases between. The CDR3 is made up of 12 amino acids. Germline-derived CDR1 and CDR2 are MNHNS and SASEGT. CDR3 sequence: CASTEGVYGYTF. DNA of the CDR3: TGTGCCAGCACAGAGGGGGTCTATGGCTACACCTTC.

This clonotype was counted at least ten times. V usage is TRBV20-1 and J usage is TRBJ2-3; possible D gene TRBD2, 5 bases. V was trimmed by 3 bases and J by 9 bases, leaving 22 bases between them. Germline CDR1 is DFQATT and CDR2 is SNEGSKA (reference sequence). The CDR3 has 15 residues. The chain's CDR3 is CSASPSGIYLETQYF. CDR3 nucleotides: TGCAGTGCTAGTCCCAGCGGAATATACTTAGAAACGCAGTATTTT.

This clonotype was recorded at least ten times. The chain is built from TRBV7-8 and TRBJ2-7; 9 nucleotides agree with TRBD2. There are 15 residues in the CDR3. Looked up from germline, CDR1 is SGHVS and CDR2 is FQNEAQ. V lost 1 base, J lost 3 bases, and 4 bases stayed unmatched. The CDR3 region is CASSLGAGGNYEQYF. As DNA, the CDR3 is TGTGCCAGCAGCTTAGGGGCGGGAGGGAACTACGAGCAGTACTTC.

The V and J genes are TRBV6-2 or TRBV6-3 and TRBJ2-1; 8 bases are a match to TRBD2. J lost 4 bases, V lost 6 bases, and 8 bases had no gene match. This CDR3 has 15 amino acids. Germline loops: CDR1 MNHEY, CDR2 SVGEGT. This CDR3 reads CASREHGGGYNEQFF. In DNA form, the CDR3 reads TGTGCCAGCAGAGAACACGGCGGGGGGTACAATGAGCAGTTCTTC.

This clonotype was picked up a small number of times. This chain links TRBV6-2 or TRBV6-3 with TRBJ2-7; D is perhaps TRBD1 or TRBD2 (5 bases each). The CDR3 extends over 14 amino acids. The germline CDR1 and CDR2 sequences are MNHEY and SVGEGT. V was trimmed by 5 bases and J by 0 bases, leaving 11 bases between them. CDR3 nucleotide sequence: TGTGCCAGCAGTAAATACGGGACCTCCTACGAGCAGTACTTC. Its translation is CASSKYGTSYEQYF.

This clonotype was detected once. V and J are TRBV27 and TRBJ2-2; no definite D call. V lost 3 bases, J lost 6 bases, and 8 bases lay in between. The CDR3 sequence is 13 residues long. In germline, CDR1 is MNHEY, CDR2 SMNVEV (reference sequence). DNA of the CDR3: TGTGCCAGCAGTTTTAATATGGCCGGGGAGCTGTTTTTT. This encodes CASSFNMAGELFF.

This clonotype has a handful of counts. V is TRBV6-4 and J is TRBJ1-2; no firm D call. The CDR3 totals 15 residues. The V gene's germline CDR1 is MRHNA and CDR2 SNTAGT. V was trimmed by 0 bases and J by 4 bases, leaving 12 bases between them. The CDR3 here is CASSDSAGLLYGYTF. The CDR3, as DNA: TGTGCCAGCAGTGACTCTGCCGGTCTACTCTATGGCTACACCTTC.

The chain combines TRBV20-1 with TRBJ1-5; possibly TRBD1 for D (6 bases). V was trimmed by 3 bases and J by 6 bases, leaving 9 bases between them. Germline CDR1 DFQATT, CDR2 SNEGSKA (reference sequence). There are 12 residues in the CDR3. The CDR3 DNA sequence: TGCAGTGCTAGGGGAGGGGGTCAGCCCCAGCATTTT. This gives the protein CSARGGGQPQHF.

This clonotype was seen ten or more times. V is TRBV12-3 or TRBV12-4 and J is TRBJ2-3; D possibly corresponds to TRBD1 (6 bases). V was cut by 5 bases and J by 6 bases, with 24 bases left in between. This CDR3 contains 17 residues. CDR3 nucleotide sequence: TGTGCCAGCAGTACTAGAGGGGGTTTTAGGGCCCTGGATACGCAGTATTTT. It is translated as CASSTRGGFRALDTQYF.